These T cell receptor beta chains were read from a single sample in a study of T cells in Graves' hyperthyroidism and ophthalmopathy. TCRdb processed the multiplex PCR reads anew with MiXCR; each CDR3 protein has one entry. The sample has approximately 610,000 distinct CDR3 sequences, approximately 14% seen once. The sequenced sample consisted of blood. The receptors shown here come from a woman between 40 and 55 years old with Graves' ophthalmopathy. CDR3s include the opening cysteine and the closing phenylalanine or tryptophan. A D gene is named only where the DNA matches it firmly. Size values are once, few and many counts, or a class for expanded clones, and some rows have none.

>NA|NA|TRBJ2-5|16|TRBV6-2/TRBV6-3
TGTGCCAGCAGGACCCAGAGGACGGCCCGGGGGGAGACCCAGTACTTC
CASRTQRTARGETQYF
>TRBD2|many|TRBJ2-5|15|TRBV7-2
TGTGCCAGCAGCGGAAGCGGGAGGGTCCAAGAGACCCAGTACTTC
CASSGSGRVQETQYF
>NA|many|TRBJ1-1|15|TRBV5-5
TGTGCCAGCAGCTTTTCGACCGACCTGAACACTGAAGCTTTCTTT
CASSFSTDLNTEAFF
>NA|NA|TRBJ2-7|14|TRBV6-2/TRBV6-3
TGTGCCAGCAGTTCAAGACTAGGGACCTACGAGCAGTACTTC
CASSSRLGTYEQYF
>NA|many|TRBJ2-2|11|TRBV28
TGTGCCAGCACCTGGTTCGGGGAGCTGTTTTTT
CASTWFGELFF
>NA|many|TRBJ2-5|15|TRBV20-1
TGCAGTGCGGGTCGAACGCGGGACACACAAGAGACCCAGTACTTC
CSAGRTRDTQETQYF
>NA|many|TRBJ1-5|11|TRBV27
TGTGCCAGCAGTTTTTGCCAGCCCCAGCATTTT
CASSFCQPQHF
>TRBD2|many|TRBJ2-5|14|TRBV11-3
TGTGCCAGCAGCTTACTAGCGGTTCAAGAGACCCAGTACTTC
CASSLLAVQETQYF
>NA|many|TRBJ2-2|14|TRBV6-1
TGTGCCAGCAGTGAACAGGCGAACACCGGGGAGCTGTTTTTT
CASSEQANTGELFF
>NA|NA|TRBJ1-1|12|TRBV6-1
TGTGCCAGCAGTGAGAGACAACTGGAAGCTTTCTTT
CASSERQLEAFF
>TRBD2|few|TRBJ2-2|15|TRBV20-1
TGCAGTGCTAGAGCCTTGGGACTACCCACCGGGGAGCTGTTTTTT
CSARALGLPTGELFF
>TRBD1|few|TRBJ1-2|15|TRBV3-1
TGTGCCAGCAGCGATTGGGACAGAGACGACTATGGCTACACCTTC
CASSDWDRDDYGYTF
>TRBD2|many|TRBJ2-7|16|TRBV6-5
TGTGCCAGCAGGGGGACTAGCGGGAGAGGAGGCTACGAGCAGTACTTC
CASRGTSGRGGYEQYF
>NA|NA|TRBJ1-2|15|TRBV6-1
TGTGCCAGCAGTGGAGGGGCCTTCGGGACATATGGCTACACCTTC
CASSGGAFGTYGYTF
>NA|NA|TRBJ2-2|16|TRBV28
TGTGCCAGCAGCACCTGGGAGCGGGCAAACACCGGGGAGCTGCTTTTT
CASSTWERANTGELLF
>NA|many|TRBJ1-2|12|TRBV6-2/TRBV6-3
TGTGCCAGCAGTTACGAGGGGAGAGGCTACACCTTC
CASSYEGRGYTF
>NA|many|TRBJ1-1|12|TRBV28
TGTGCCAGCAGTCGGACTGCGCGCAAAGCTTTCTTT
CASSRTARKAFF
>NA|many|TRBJ1-1|14|TRBV7-8
TGTGCCAGCAGCTTAGCAAGCGCGAACACTGAAGCTTTCTTT
CASSLASANTEAFF
>NA|many|TRBJ1-5|13|TRBV6-2/TRBV6-3
TGTGCCAGCGTAACAGCTTCCAATCAGCCCCAGCATTTT
CASVTASNQPQHF
>TRBD2|NA|TRBJ2-5|16|TRBV12-3/TRBV12-4
TGTGCCAGCAGGTCTGGGACTAGGGGTATCAAAGAGACCCAGTACTTC
CASRSGTRGIKETQYF
>NA|many|TRBJ1-2|13|TRBV27
TGTGCCAGCAGTCGGGGCGGTCTCTATGGCTACACCTTC
CASSRGGLYGYTF
>NA|NA|TRBJ1-1|13|TRBV5-5
TGTGCCAGCAGCTTGTCGGGGAACACTGAAGCTCTCTTT
CASSLSGNTEALF
>NA|NA|TRBJ2-5|13|TRBV10-3
TGTGCCATCAGTGAGTCTGGGAGAGAGACCCAGTACTTC
CAISESGRETQYF
>TRBD2|NA|TRBJ2-7|13|TRBV20-1
TGCAGTGCGACCGGGACTAGCGACTACGAGCAGTACTTC
CSATGTSDYEQYF
>NA|many|TRBJ2-7|12|TRBV12-5
TGTGCTAGTGGTTTGGGAGCAGGGGACCCGCACTTC
CASGLGAGDPHF